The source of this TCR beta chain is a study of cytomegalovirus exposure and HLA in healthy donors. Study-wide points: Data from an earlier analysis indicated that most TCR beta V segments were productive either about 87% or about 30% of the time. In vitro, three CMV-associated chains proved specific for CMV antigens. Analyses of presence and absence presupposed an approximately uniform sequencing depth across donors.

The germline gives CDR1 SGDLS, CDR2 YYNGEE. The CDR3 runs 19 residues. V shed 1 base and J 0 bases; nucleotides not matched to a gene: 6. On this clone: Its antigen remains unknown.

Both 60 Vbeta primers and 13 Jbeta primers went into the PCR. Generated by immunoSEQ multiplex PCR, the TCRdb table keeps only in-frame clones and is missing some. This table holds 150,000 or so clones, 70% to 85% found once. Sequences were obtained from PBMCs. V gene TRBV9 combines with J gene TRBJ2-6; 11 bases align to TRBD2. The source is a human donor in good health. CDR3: CASSVFGTSGNSGANVLTF. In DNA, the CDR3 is TGTGCCAGCAGCGTATTTGGGACTAGCGGAAACTCTGGGGCCAACGTCCTGACTTTC.